The 29 T cell receptor beta chains presented below share a single source sample, sequenced in a study of control samples from healthy donors and cancer patients. Profiling relied on immunoSEQ multiplex PCR, and the TCRdb table lists in-frame clones only, not all of them. The sample has 200,000 or so clones, 90% to 95% seen once. Input material: blood. The source of these receptors is a man aged 50 to 59 in good health.

This clone was picked up one time. CDR3 amino acids: CASSPSVYGYTF. The DNA for the CDR3 is TGTGCCAGCAGTCCATCCGTGTATGGCTACACCTTC. The chain combines TRBV28 with TRBJ1-2; no clear D. Germline loops: CDR1 MDHEN, CDR2 SYDVKM. V gave up 5 bases and J gave up 5 bases, with 9 bases separating them. This CDR3 is 12 amino acids long.

This clone was recorded once. The chain is built from TRBV9 and TRBJ2-7; 7 nucleotides match TRBD2. Germline V gene lookup returns CDR1 SGDLS and CDR2 YYNGEE. The CDR3 sequence is 17 residues long. Trimming took 0 bases from V and 3 from J; bases not matched to a gene: 12. CDR3 DNA: TGTGCCAGCAGCGTAGGGGGGAGGGACCCTCCAAACTACGAGCAGTACTTC. This gives the protein CASSVGGRDPPNYEQYF.

The count of this clone is one. The rearrangement uses TRBV7-9 and TRBJ2-2; D may be TRBD2 (7 bases). Germline V gives CDR1 SEHNR, CDR2 FQNEAQ (reference sequence). Trimming shortened V by 8 bases and J by 1 base, and 14 bases separated the two germline ends. The CDR3 is made up of 15 amino acids. The CDR3: CASPGGQKNTGELFF. The CDR3, as DNA: TGTGCCAGCCCCGGGGGGCAAAAGAACACCGGGGAGCTGTTTTTT.

The chain is built from TRBV4-2 and TRBJ2-2; D is uncertain. The CDR3 totals 11 residues. Trimming pared 6 bases from V and 4 bases from J, leaving 3 bases between. Germline assignment: CDR1 LGHNA and CDR2 YNFKEQ. The CDR3 bases are TGTGCCAGCAGTTCCACCGGGGAGCTGTTTTTT. This translates into CASSSTGELFF.

This clone showed up just once. The CDR3 region is CASRQGGVSNQPQHF. The CDR3 nucleotides are TGTGCCAGCAGGCAGGGAGGAGTGAGCAATCAGCCCCAGCATTTT. The chain has TRBV6-6 and TRBJ1-5; TRBD1 might be the D (5 bases). The CDR3 has 15 residues. The V end was cut by 6 bases, the J end by 1 base, with 13 bases between. Germline V gene sequence: CDR1 MNHNY, CDR2 SVGAGI (reference sequence).

The gene calls are TRBV5-6 and TRBJ1-2, with TRBD1 matching 7 bases. The length of the CDR3 is 14 residues. The germline V gene has CDR1 SGHDT and CDR2 YYEEEE. The V and J ends lost 0 bases and 7 bases, in that order; junction bases with no gene match: 6. Here the CDR3 reads CASSLGQGYSGYTF. In DNA, the CDR3 is TGTGCCAGCAGCTTGGGACAGGGATACAGTGGCTACACCTTC.

The chain is built from TRBV4-3 and TRBJ1-1; TRBD1 matches at 7 bases. The CDR3 runs 16 residues. Germline assignment: CDR1 LGHNA and CDR2 YSLEER. Trimming took 1 base from V and 2 from J; bases not matched to a gene: 7. The CDR3 DNA sequence: TGCGCCAGCAGCCAAGGGGGGACAGCTTTCAACACTGAAGCTTTCTTT. Translation: CASSQGGTAFNTEAFF.

The V call is TRBV19, the J call TRBJ2-1, with D perhaps TRBD2 (6 bases). V was shortened by 7 bases and J by 2 bases, with 18 bases between the two germline ends. From germline, CDR1 is LNHDA and CDR2 SQIVND (reference sequence). The CDR3 contains 16 residues. This CDR3 reads CASTPSRAGTYNEQFF. DNA for the CDR3: TGTGCCAGTACCCCCTCCAGGGCGGGGACCTACAATGAGCAGTTCTTC. The full variable domain, its missing parts supplied by reference TRBV19 and TRBJ2-1, is DGGITQSPKYLFRKEGQNVTLSCEQNLNHDAMYWYRQDPGQGLRLIYYSQIVNDFQKGDIAEGYSVSREKKESFPLTVTSAQKNPTAFYLCASTPSRAGTYNEQFFGPGTRLTVL.

This chain links TRBV28 with TRBJ2-7, with D tentatively TRBD2 (6 bases). Germline CDR1 and CDR2: MDHEN and SYDVKM. The CDR3 totals 15 residues. The V end lost 6 bases, the J end lost 0 bases, and 15 bases lay between the germline ends. The DNA for the CDR3 is TGTGCCAGCAGACCCGGGGGTAGGCCCTCCTACGAGCAGTACGTC. Encoded protein: CASRPGGRPSYEQYV.

As for this clone: The same CDR3 can be traced to other DNA sequences in this sample. The gene calls are TRBV5-1 and TRBJ2-5; no definite D call. The CDR3 has 12 residues. The V gene's germline CDR1 is SGHRS and CDR2 YFSETQ. The germline V and J ends were trimmed by 0 bases and 4 bases, with 4 bases remaining between them. This CDR3 is CASSLDLETQYF. CDR3 DNA: TGCGCCAGCAGCTTGGATTTAGAGACCCAGTACTTC.

This chain's CDR3 is CSASSGLAGANEQFF. CDR3 nucleotides: TGCAGTGCTAGTTCCGGGCTAGCGGGGGCCAATGAGCAGTTCTTC. The chain joins TRBV20-1 to TRBJ2-1; TRBD2 agrees at 10 bases. Losses at the gene ends were 3 bases for V and 6 bases for J; bases not matched to a gene: 8. Germline CDR1 is DFQATT and CDR2 is SNEGSKA (reference sequence). The CDR3 is made up of 15 amino acids.

The chain uses TRBV29-1 and TRBJ1-5; D remains ambiguous. CDR1 and CDR2 (germline): SQVTM, ANQGSEA. The CDR3 runs to 13 residues. Trimming removed 4 bases from V and 5 bases from J, with 12 bases in between. The CDR3 protein is CSVGRSRDQPQHF. CDR3 in DNA: TGCAGCGTTGGACGCTCGAGGGATCAGCCCCAGCATTTT.

The sample holds one count of this clone. The chain employs TRBV14 and TRBJ1-3; D gene unclear. This CDR3 comprises 13 residues. V lost 1 base, J lost 5 bases, and 6 bases lay in between. The germline V gene has CDR1 SGHDN and CDR2 FVKESK. Here the CDR3 DNA reads TGTGCCAGCAGCCAAGCTTTGAGAAACACCATATATTTT. Translation gives CASSQALRNTIYF.

This chain connects TRBV11-2 to TRBJ2-3; 10 nucleotides agree with TRBD2. V dropped 3 bases and J dropped 4; count of bases not matched to a gene: 7. Germline V gene lookup returns CDR1 SGHAT and CDR2 FQNNGV. The CDR3 has 16 amino acids. The DNA of the CDR3 is TGTGCCAGCAGCTTTACAAGCGGGGGGGTAGCAGATACGCAGTATTTT. The encoded protein is CASSFTSGGVADTQYF.

Notes on this clone: The junction and the germline gene differ at one end; a read error may be behind it. The V call is TRBV7-7, the J call TRBJ2-1; no clear D gene. Germline V gene lookup returns CDR1 SSHAT and CDR2 FNYEAQ (reference sequence). The CDR3 is 14 residues long. CDR3 in amino acids: CASSLLGRNNEQFF. In DNA form, the CDR3 reads TGTGCTAGCAGCCTCCTTGGCAGGAACAATGAGCAGTTCTTC. Full variable domain (rest looked up from reference TRBV7-7 and TRBJ2-1): GAGVSQSPRYKVTKRGQDVTLRCDPISSHATLYWYQQALGQGPEFLTYFNYEAQPDKSGLPSDRFSAERPEGSISTLTIQRTEQRDSAMYRCASSLLGRNNEQFFGPGTRLTVL.

This clone came up a few times. V gene TRBV27 combines with J gene TRBJ1-4; perhaps TRBD1 as D (5 bases). Trimming left V 5 bases short and J 7 bases short, with 14 bases between. This CDR3 is built from 14 residues. Germline CDR1 MNHEY, CDR2 SMNVEV (reference sequence). The CDR3 nucleotides are TGTGCCAGCAGTACCCCCGGGGCAGGTGAAAAACTGTTTTTT. Encoded protein: CASSTPGAGEKLFF.

As concerns this clone: This sample includes further DNA sequences coding for the same CDR3. The chain uses TRBV5-1 and TRBJ2-6; no firm D call. Between the trimmed V and J ends, which lost 1 base and 1 base, there was a span of 6 bases. Per germline, CDR1 SGHRS and CDR2 YFSETQ. This CDR3 spans 15 amino acids. DNA of the CDR3: TGCGCCAGCAGCTTGTTGGGATCTGGGGCCAACGTCCTGACTTTC. Translation gives CASSLLGSGANVLTF.

The V gene is TRBV4-2, the J gene TRBJ1-3, with TRBD1 identical over 7 bases. Germline assignment: CDR1 LGHNA and CDR2 YNFKEQ. J lost 0 bases, V lost 4 bases, and 6 bases had no gene match. CDR3 length: 16 amino acids. The CDR3 is CASSLKQGSSGNTIYF. CDR3 bases: TGTGCCAGCAGCCTTAAACAGGGGAGCTCTGGAAACACCATATATTTT.

This clone was observed a single time. This chain uses TRBV15 with TRBJ1-1; no firm D call. This CDR3 is 13 amino acids long. From germline, CDR1 is LNHNV and CDR2 YYDKDF (reference sequence). Trimming pared 5 bases from V and 2 bases from J, leaving 9 bases between. This chain's CDR3 is CATSELINTEAFF. In DNA, the CDR3 is TGTGCCACCAGCGAACTGATCAACACTGAAGCTTTCTTT.

The chain is built from TRBV7-3 and TRBJ2-2; 10 nucleotides line up with TRBD1. The ends lost 6 bases at V and 5 bases at J; junction bases unmatched: 0. The CDR3 contains 13 residues. The germline V gene has CDR1 SGHTA and CDR2 FQGTGA. CDR3 residues: CASRDRGTGELFF. The CDR3 DNA follows: TGTGCCAGCAGGGACAGGGGGACCGGGGAGCTGTTTTTT.

This clone was observed a single time. The CDR3 reads CASSPAANTEAFF. For the CDR3, the DNA is TGTGCCAGTAGTCCAGCGGCAAACACTGAAGCTTTCTTT. V usage is TRBV19 and J usage is TRBJ1-1; D is undetermined. The CDR3 runs to 13 residues. CDR1 is LNHDA, CDR2 SQIVND, per germline (reference sequence). V was trimmed by 5 bases and J by 2 bases, leaving 9 bases between them.

This chain links TRBV29-1 with TRBJ1-1; D gene uncertain. The germline CDR1 and CDR2 sequences are SQVTM and ANQGSEA. Trimming pared 6 bases from V and 0 bases from J, leaving 23 bases between. This CDR3 is 17 amino acids long. CDR3 coding DNA: TGCAGCGTCAAAGGACGCCGGAATTGGAGCATGAACACTGAAGCTTTCTTT. This sequence encodes CSVKGRRNWSMNTEAFF. Looking up the rest from reference TRBV29-1 and TRBJ1-1 gives the full variable domain: SAVISQKPSRDICQRGTSLTIQCQVDSQVTMMFWYRQQPGQSLTLIATANQGSEATYESGFVIDKFPISRPNLTFSTLTVSNMSPEDSSIYLCSVKGRRNWSMNTEAFFGQGTRLTVV.

The J gene is TRBJ2-3, the V gene TRBV11-2; possibly TRBD2 for D (7 bases). Trimming cost V 3 bases and J 7 bases, with 11 bases left between them. This CDR3 has 13 residues. Germline assignment: CDR1 SGHAT and CDR2 FQNNGV. For the CDR3, the DNA is TGTGCCAGCAGCTTTTCGGGGGGCAATACGCAGTATTTT. Protein: CASSFSGGNTQYF.

The J gene is TRBJ2-2, the V gene TRBV28; 7 bases fit TRBD2. This CDR3 is 14 amino acids long. Losses at the gene ends were 6 bases for V and 4 bases for J; bases not matched to a gene: 5. Germline V gives CDR1 MDHEN, CDR2 SYDVKM. The CDR3 bases are TGTGCCAGCAGCCAACTAGCGATCACCGGGGAGCTGTTTTTT. This gives the protein CASSQLAITGELFF.

The chain combines TRBV28 with TRBJ1-2, with D possibly matching TRBD1 (6 bases). The CDR3 sequence is 14 residues long. V lost 4 bases to trimming and J lost 5 bases, with 14 bases between them. Germline CDR1 is MDHEN and CDR2 is SYDVKM. In DNA form, the CDR3 reads TGTGCCAGCAGTTCCCCAACAGGGAATTATGGCTACACCTTC. Residues: CASSSPTGNYGYTF.

The rearrangement uses TRBV18 and TRBJ2-3, with D perhaps matching TRBD1 or TRBD2 (7 bases each). Germline values: CDR1 KGHSH, CDR2 LQKENI. Trimming took off 6 bases at V and 6 bases at J, with 19 bases between the two ends. CDR3 length equals 15 residues. The CDR3: CASSFQGGSADTQYF. The CDR3 nucleotides are TGTGCCAGCTCCTTTCAGGGGGGGAGTGCGGATACGCAGTATTTT.

This sequence joins TRBV2 and TRBJ2-7, with 8 nucleotides matching TRBD1. The ends lost 6 bases at V and 3 bases at J; junction bases unmatched: 7. This CDR3 is 14 amino acids long. Germline V gene sequence: CDR1 SNHLY, CDR2 FYNNEI. The CDR3 spells CASRPGGQDYEQYV. CDR3 DNA sequence: TGTGCCAGCAGACCCGGGGGACAGGACTACGAGCAGTACGTC.

The chain links TRBV11-2 to TRBJ1-2; D gene unclear. Looked up from germline, CDR1 is SGHAT and CDR2 is FQNNGV. The length of the CDR3 is 13 residues. The ends were cut back, 1 base at V and 3 bases at J, with 6 bases in the middle. CDR3 DNA sequence: TGTGCCAGCAGCTTAGCCCCCGACTATGGCTACACCTTC. Its translation: CASSLAPDYGYTF.

V and J are TRBV28 and TRBJ2-7, with 7 bases that match TRBD2. The CDR3 spans 15 residues. The V and J ends lost 5 bases and 3 bases, in that order; junction bases with no gene match: 10. From germline, CDR1 is MDHEN and CDR2 SYDVKM. In DNA form, the CDR3 reads TGTGCCAGCAGTGCCCTGGGGGGGTTCAACTACGAGCAGTACTTC. Translated, it gives CASSALGGFNYEQYF.